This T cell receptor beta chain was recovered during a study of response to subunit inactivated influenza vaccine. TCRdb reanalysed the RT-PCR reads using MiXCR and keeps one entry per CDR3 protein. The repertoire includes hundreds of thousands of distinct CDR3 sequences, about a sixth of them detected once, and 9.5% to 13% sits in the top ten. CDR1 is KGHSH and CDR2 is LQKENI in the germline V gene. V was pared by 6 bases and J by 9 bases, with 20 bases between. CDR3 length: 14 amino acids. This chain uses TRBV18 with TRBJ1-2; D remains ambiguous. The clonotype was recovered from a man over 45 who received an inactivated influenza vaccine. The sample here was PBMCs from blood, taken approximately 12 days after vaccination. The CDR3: CASSADNGGGSYTF. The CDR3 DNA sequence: TGTGCCAGCTCGGCAGACAATGGTGGTGGGAGCTACACCTTC.